Each of the 12 T cell receptor beta chains below was sequenced from the same sample in a study of vaccination and CD4 T cells after COVID-19. These receptors lack a known antigen. Sample time point: late sampling 161 to 241 days after vaccination in a few convalescent patients. Treatment here: approximately 9-day PBMC culture with coronavirus spike peptide pools or control peptides (ViraFEST assay). Oncomine TCR Beta short-read sequencing was applied to DNA from cultured CD4+ T cells. TCRdb recomputed calls from the PCR reads with MiXCR, one row per CDR3 protein. Of 15,000 to 20,000 distinct CDR3 sequences in the sample, around 40% were seen once. The sequences come from CD4+ T cells from blood, cultured in vitro, collected about 7 months after SARS-CoV-2 vaccination. The source is a human donor who had recovered from COVID-19.

The chain combines TRBV4-1 with TRBJ2-5, with D uncertain. The CDR3 loop spans 16 amino acids. The ends were cut back, 1 base at V and 0 bases at J, with 12 bases in the middle. Germline-derived CDR1 and CDR2 are MGHRA and YSYEKL. The CDR3 sequence is CASSQGLVSDQETQYF. As DNA, the CDR3 is TGCGCCAGCAGCCAAGGATTAGTCTCCGACCAAGAGACCCAGTACTTC.

The chain couples TRBV6-5 to TRBJ2-7; D remains ambiguous. Germline CDR1 reads MNHEY; CDR2 reads SVGAGI. The ends were cut back, 3 bases at V and 4 bases at J, with 10 bases in the middle. CDR3 length: 13 residues. The DNA for the CDR3 is TGTGCCAGCAGTTATTCAGTCGATTACGAGCAGTACTTC. Translated: CASSYSVDYEQYF.

The chain is built from TRBV24-1 and TRBJ1-5, with TRBD1 as a possible D gene (5 bases). Trimming left V 2 bases short and J 4 bases short, with 11 bases between. CDR1 is KGHDR, CDR2 SFDVKD, per germline. CDR3 length equals 15 residues. The CDR3 nucleotides read TGTGCCACCAGTGATTCCAGGGTCCCAAATCAGCCCCAGCATTTT. Its translation is CATSDSRVPNQPQHF.

This chain uses TRBV2 with TRBJ1-2; a possible D gene is TRBD1 (6 bases). The germline V gene encodes CDR1 SNHLY and CDR2 FYNNEI. The CDR3 spans 13 residues. The germline V and J ends were trimmed by 7 bases and 8 bases, with 17 bases remaining between them. CDR3 region: CASTQGPIGGYTF. The CDR3 nucleotides are TGTGCCAGCACCCAGGGGCCGATCGGCGGCTACACCTTC.

This clonotype was found a few times. J is TRBJ1-2 and V is TRBV6-1; 7 bases fit TRBD1. This CDR3 has 17 amino acids. Germline V gene data show CDR1 as MNHNS and CDR2 as SASEGT. V shed 6 bases and J 1 base; nucleotides not matched to a gene: 14. CDR3 in amino acids: CASRVSSLSGGNYGYTF. The CDR3 DNA sequence: TGTGCCAGCAGAGTGAGTTCACTCTCAGGGGGTAACTATGGCTACACCTTC.

The chain carries TRBV10-1 and TRBJ1-2, with 8 bases lining up with TRBD1. V lost 5 bases and J lost 5; bases outside the gene matches: 10. The CDR3 runs to 15 residues. CDR1 and CDR2 (germline): WNHNN, SYGVQD (reference sequence). The CDR3 DNA follows: TGCGCCAGCAGTATCAGGGGGCAGGCCCCTTATGGCTACACCTTC. Translating it yields CASSIRGQAPYGYTF.

The V call is TRBV27, the J call TRBJ2-2, with D possibly matching TRBD2 (5 bases). V lost 6 bases to trimming and J lost 2 bases, with 13 bases between them. This CDR3 has 15 residues. Per germline, CDR1 MNHEY and CDR2 SMNVEV (reference sequence). The CDR3 reads CASSALAINTGELFF. CDR3 sequence (DNA): TGTGCCAGCAGCGCCCTAGCTATTAACACCGGGGAGCTGTTTTTT.

This clonotype occurred a few times. The rearrangement links TRBV20-1 to TRBJ2-2; TRBD2 agrees at 10 bases. Germline CDR1 and CDR2: DFQATT and SNEGSKA (reference sequence). CDR3 size: 15 residues. Trimming at V came to 1 base and at J to 6 bases, leaving 5 bases not matched to a gene. In nucleotides, the CDR3 is TGCAGTGCTAGAGTCCTAGCGGGAGTGGCCGGGGAGCTGTTTTTT. Translated, it gives CSARVLAGVAGELFF.

This chain joins TRBV7-9 and TRBJ1-2, with 9 bases lining up with TRBD1. CDR3 length equals 17 residues. Germline-derived CDR1 and CDR2 are SEHNR and FQNEAQ (reference sequence). V trimming: 4 bases; J trimming: 8 bases; junction bases outside the gene matches: 17. The CDR3 here is CASSSLTRQGGALGYTF. The CDR3 DNA sequence: TGTGCCAGCAGCTCATTAACTCGACAGGGGGGCGCGTTGGGCTACACCTTC.

The gene calls are TRBV29-1 and TRBJ1-2, with a weak D call TRBD1 (5 bases). V was cut by 5 bases and J by 8 bases, with 12 bases left in between. From germline, CDR1 is SQVTM and CDR2 ANQGSEA. This CDR3 has 11 residues. CDR3 in DNA: TGCAGCGTTCGACAGACGGAGGGCTACACCTTC. It translates to CSVRQTEGYTF. The full variable domain, rest sourced from reference TRBV29-1 and TRBJ1-2, is SAVISQKPSRDICQRGTSLTIQCQVDSQVTMMFWYRQQPGQSLTLIATANQGSEATYESGFVIDKFPISRPNLTFSTLTVSNMSPEDSSIYLCSVRQTEGYTFGSGTRLTVV.

Concerning this clonotype itself: Only one base separates this from a far larger clonotype, so it likely reflects a read error. The chain employs TRBV6-4 and TRBJ2-6, with 7 bases identical to TRBD1. The germline CDR1 and CDR2 sequences are MRHNA and SNTAGT. This CDR3 has 15 residues. Losses at the gene ends were 8 bases for V and 1 base for J; bases not matched to a gene: 5. The CDR3 sequence: CASSGTASGANVLTF. CDR3 bases: TGTGCCAGCTCCGGGACAGCGTCTGGGGCCAACGTCCTGACTTTC.

The chain joins TRBV7-9 to TRBJ2-7; 7 nucleotides match TRBD1. Germline assignment: CDR1 SEHNR and CDR2 FQNEAQ (reference sequence). Unmatched junction bases numbered 4, after V lost 3 bases and J lost 5 bases. The CDR3 has 13 amino acids. The CDR3 nucleotides read TGTGCCAGCAGCTTGGGACAGCCCAACGAGCAGTACTTC. Translation gives CASSLGQPNEQYF. The full variable domain, rest sourced from reference TRBV7-9 and TRBJ2-7, is DTGVSQNPRHKITKRGQNVTFRCDPISEHNRLYWYRQTLGQGPEFLTYFQNEAQLEKSRLLSDRFSAERPKGSFSTLEIQRTEQGDSAMYLCASSLGQPNEQYFGPGTRLTVT.